This T cell receptor beta chain was identified in a study of Graves' ophthalmopathy and Graves' hyperthyroidism. This clonotype was seen ten or more times. From RNA, the CDR3 regions of TCR beta chains were amplified and sequenced. HTBI primers served in a first-round RT-PCR, which a second-round multiplex PCR followed. TCRdb passed the multiplex PCR reads through MiXCR, listing each CDR3 protein once. The table lists roughly 1.1 million distinct CDR3 sequences, about 38% of them singletons, with 11% in the top ten. The germline CDR1 and CDR2 sequences are SQVTM and ANQGSEA. The V segment lost 4 bases and the J segment 2 bases; nucleotides outside the gene matches: 8. The CDR3 loop spans 15 amino acids.

Specimen: peripheral blood or thyroid tissue (not recorded which). The rearrangement links TRBV29-1 to TRBJ1-5; 7 bases line up with TRBD1. The TCR was taken from an adult man with Graves' hyperthyroidism. Here the CDR3 reads CSVALGGGRNQPQHF. CDR3 nucleotides: TGCAGCGTTGCTCTCGGAGGGGGCCGCAATCAGCCCCAGCATTTT.